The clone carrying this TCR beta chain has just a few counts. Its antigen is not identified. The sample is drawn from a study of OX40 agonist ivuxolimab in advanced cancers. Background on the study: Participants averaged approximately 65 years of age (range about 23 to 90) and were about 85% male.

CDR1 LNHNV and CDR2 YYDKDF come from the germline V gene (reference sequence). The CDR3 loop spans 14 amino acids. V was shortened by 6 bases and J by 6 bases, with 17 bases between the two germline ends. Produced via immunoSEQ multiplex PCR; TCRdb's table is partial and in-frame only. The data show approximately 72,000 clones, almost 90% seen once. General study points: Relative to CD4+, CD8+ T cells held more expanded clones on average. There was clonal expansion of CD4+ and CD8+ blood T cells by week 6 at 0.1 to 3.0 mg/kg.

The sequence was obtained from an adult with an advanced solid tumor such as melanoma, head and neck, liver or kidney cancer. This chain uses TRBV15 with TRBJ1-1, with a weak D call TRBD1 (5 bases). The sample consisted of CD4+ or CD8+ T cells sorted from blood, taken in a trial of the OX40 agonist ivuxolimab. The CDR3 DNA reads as TGTGCCACCAGTAAGGTTGTAGGGGCGGCTGAAGCTTTCTTT. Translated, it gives CATSKVVGAAEAFF. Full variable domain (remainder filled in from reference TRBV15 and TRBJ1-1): DAMVIQNPRYQVTQFGKPVTLSCSQTLNHNVMYWYQQKSSQAPKLLFHYYDKDFNNEADTPDNFQSRRPNTSFCFLDIRSPGLGDTAMYLCATSKVVGAAEAFFGQGTRLTVV.